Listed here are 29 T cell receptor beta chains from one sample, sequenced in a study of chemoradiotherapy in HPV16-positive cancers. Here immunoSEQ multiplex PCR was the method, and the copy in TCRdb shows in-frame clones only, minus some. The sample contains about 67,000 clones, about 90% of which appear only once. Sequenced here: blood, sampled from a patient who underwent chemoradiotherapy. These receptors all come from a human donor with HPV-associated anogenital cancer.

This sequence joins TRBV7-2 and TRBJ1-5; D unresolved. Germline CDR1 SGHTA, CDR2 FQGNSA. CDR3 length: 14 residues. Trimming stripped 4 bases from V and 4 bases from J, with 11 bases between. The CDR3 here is CASSSGSSNQPQHF. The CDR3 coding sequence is TGTGCCAGCAGCTCCGGAAGTTCGAATCAGCCCCAGCATTTT.

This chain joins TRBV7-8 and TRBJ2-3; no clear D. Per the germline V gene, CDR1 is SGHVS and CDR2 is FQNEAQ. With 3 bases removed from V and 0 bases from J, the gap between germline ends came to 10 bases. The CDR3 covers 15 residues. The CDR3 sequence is CASSFLGTSTDTQYF. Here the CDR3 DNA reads TGTGCCAGCAGCTTCCTCGGAACTAGCACAGATACGCAGTATTTT.

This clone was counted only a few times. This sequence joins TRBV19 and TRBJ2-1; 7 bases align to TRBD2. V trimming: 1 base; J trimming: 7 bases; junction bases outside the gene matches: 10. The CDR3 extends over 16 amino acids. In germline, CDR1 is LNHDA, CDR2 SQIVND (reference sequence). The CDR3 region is CASSIAAGTIANEQFF. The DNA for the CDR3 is TGTGCCAGTAGTATAGCCGCGGGGACTATTGCAAATGAGCAGTTCTTC. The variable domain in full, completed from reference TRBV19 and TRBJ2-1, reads DGGITQSPKYLFRKEGQNVTLSCEQNLNHDAMYWYRQDPGQGLRLIYYSQIVNDFQKGDIAEGYSVSREKKESFPLTVTSAQKNPTAFYLCASSIAAGTIANEQFFGPGTRLTVL.

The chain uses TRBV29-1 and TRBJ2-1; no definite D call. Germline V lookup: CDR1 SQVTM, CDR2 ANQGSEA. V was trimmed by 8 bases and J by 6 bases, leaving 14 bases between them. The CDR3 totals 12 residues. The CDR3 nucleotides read TGCAGCCCTAGGACCCTACGCAATGAGCAGTTCTTC. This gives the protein CSPRTLRNEQFF.

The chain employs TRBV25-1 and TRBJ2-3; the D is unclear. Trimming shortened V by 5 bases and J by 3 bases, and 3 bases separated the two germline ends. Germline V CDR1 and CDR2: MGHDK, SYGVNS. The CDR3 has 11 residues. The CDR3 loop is CASSFTDTQYF. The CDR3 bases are TGTGCCAGCAGTTTTACAGATACGCAGTATTTT.

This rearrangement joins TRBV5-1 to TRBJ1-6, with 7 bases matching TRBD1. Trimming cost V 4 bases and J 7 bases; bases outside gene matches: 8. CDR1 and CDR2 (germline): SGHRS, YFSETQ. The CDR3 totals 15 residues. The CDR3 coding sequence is TGCGCCAGCAGCCCCGCCCCAGGGGGGAATTCACCCCTCCACTTT. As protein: CASSPAPGGNSPLHF.

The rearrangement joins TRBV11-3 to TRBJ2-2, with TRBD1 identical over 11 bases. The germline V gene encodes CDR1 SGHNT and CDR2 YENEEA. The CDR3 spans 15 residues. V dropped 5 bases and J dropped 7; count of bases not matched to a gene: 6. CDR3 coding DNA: TGTGCCAGCAGCCCCGGACAGGGGGCCGACGGGGAGCTGTTTTTT. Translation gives CASSPGQGADGELFF.

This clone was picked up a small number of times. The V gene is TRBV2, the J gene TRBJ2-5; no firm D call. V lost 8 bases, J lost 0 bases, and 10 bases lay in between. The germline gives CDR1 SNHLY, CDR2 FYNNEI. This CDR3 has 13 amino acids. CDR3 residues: CASHRTYQETQYF. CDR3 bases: TGTGCCAGCCATCGAACGTACCAAGAGACCCAGTACTTC.

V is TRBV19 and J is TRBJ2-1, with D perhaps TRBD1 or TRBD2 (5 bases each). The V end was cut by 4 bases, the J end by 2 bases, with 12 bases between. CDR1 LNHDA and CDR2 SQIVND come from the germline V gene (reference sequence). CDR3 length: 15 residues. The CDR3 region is CASSNRDGAYNEQFF. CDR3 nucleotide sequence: TGTGCCAGTAGTAACCGGGACGGAGCCTACAATGAGCAGTTCTTC.

The chain's CDR3 is CASSLYGLAGSTGELFF. CDR3 bases: TGTGCCAGCAGCTTGTACGGACTAGCGGGAAGCACCGGGGAGCTGTTTTTT. The chain has TRBV5-6 and TRBJ2-2, with 12 bases aligning to TRBD2. V lost 1 base to trimming and J lost 4 bases; unmatched junction nucleotides: 5. Germline CDR1 and CDR2: SGHDT and YYEEEE. The CDR3 extends over 17 amino acids.

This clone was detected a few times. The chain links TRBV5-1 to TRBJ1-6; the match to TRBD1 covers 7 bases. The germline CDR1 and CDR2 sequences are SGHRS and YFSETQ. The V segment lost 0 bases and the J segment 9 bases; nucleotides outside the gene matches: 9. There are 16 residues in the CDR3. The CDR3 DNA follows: TGCGCCAGCAGCTTGGTAACAGGGGTAAGGGGTTCACCCCTCCACTTT. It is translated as CASSLVTGVRGSPLHF.

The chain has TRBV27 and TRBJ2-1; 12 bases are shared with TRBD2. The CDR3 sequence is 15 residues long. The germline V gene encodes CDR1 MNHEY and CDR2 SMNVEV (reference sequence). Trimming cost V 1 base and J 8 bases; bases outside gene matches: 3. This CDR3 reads CASSLWLAGGHEQFF. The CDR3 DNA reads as TGTGCCAGCAGTTTATGGCTAGCGGGGGGGCATGAGCAGTTCTTC.

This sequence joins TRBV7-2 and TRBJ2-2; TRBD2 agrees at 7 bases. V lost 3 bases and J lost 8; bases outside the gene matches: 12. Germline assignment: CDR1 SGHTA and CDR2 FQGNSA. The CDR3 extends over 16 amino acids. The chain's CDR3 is CASSLGSSGKGGELFF. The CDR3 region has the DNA TGTGCCAGCAGCTTGGGGTCTAGCGGCAAGGGGGGGGAGCTGTTTTTT.

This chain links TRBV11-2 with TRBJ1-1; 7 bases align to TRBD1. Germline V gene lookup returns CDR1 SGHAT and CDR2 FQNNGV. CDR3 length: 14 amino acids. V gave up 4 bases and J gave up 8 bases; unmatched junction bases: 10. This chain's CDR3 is CASSSYSDRQEAFF. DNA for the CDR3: TGTGCCAGCAGCTCCTATTCGGACAGGCAGGAAGCTTTCTTT.

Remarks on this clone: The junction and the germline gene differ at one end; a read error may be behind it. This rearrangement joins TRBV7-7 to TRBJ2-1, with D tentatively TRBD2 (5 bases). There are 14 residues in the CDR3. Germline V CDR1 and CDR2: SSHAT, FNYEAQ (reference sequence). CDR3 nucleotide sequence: TGTGCTAGCAGCTTAGAGGGCTCCGCCAATGAGCAGTTCTTC. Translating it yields CASSLEGSANEQFF.

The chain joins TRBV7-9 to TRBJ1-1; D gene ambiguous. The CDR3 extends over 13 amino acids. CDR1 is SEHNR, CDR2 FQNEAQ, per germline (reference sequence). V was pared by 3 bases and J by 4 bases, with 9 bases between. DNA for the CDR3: TGTGCCAGCAGCTTTATGTGGGGCACTGAAGCTTTCTTT. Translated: CASSFMWGTEAFF.

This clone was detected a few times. The CDR3, as DNA: TGTGCCAGCAGTCCTCCCGGGTTGTCTTATGGCTACACCTTC. It translates to CASSPPGLSYGYTF. The rearrangement joins TRBV28 to TRBJ1-2; D not resolved. CDR1 is MDHEN and CDR2 is SYDVKM in the germline V gene. V shed 5 bases and J shed 5 bases, with 15 bases lying between them. The CDR3 contains 14 residues.

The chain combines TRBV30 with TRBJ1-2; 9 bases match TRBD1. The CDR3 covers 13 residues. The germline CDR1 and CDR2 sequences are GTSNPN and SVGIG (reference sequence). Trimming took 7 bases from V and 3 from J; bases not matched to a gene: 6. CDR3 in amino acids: CAYHRGRDYGYTF. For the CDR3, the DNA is TGTGCCTATCACAGGGGGCGCGACTATGGCTACACCTTC.

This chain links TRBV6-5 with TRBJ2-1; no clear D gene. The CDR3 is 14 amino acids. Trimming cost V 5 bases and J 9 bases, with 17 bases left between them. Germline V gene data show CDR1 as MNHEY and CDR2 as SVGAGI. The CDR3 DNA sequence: TGTGCCAGCAGTACGACCCCTCGTGACACTGAGCAGTTCTTC. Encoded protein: CASSTTPRDTEQFF.

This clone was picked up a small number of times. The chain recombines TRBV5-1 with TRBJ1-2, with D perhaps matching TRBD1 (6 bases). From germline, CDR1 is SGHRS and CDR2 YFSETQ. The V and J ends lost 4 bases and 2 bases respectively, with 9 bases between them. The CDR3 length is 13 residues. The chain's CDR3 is CASSPGQNYGYTF. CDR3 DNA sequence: TGCGCCAGCAGCCCGGGACAAAACTATGGCTACACCTTC.

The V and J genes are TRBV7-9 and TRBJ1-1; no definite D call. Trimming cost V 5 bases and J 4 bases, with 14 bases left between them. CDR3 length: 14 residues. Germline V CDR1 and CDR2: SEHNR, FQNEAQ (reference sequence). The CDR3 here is CASSPSAFSTEAFF. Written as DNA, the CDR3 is TGTGCCAGCAGCCCAAGCGCGTTCTCCACTGAAGCTTTCTTT.

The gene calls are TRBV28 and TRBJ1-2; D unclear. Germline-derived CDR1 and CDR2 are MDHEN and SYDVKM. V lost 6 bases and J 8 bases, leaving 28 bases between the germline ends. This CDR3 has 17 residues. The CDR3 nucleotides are TGTGCCAGCAGACCTCAAGAGGAGTGGGGATTGCAAGGCGGCTACACCTTC. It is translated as CASRPQEEWGLQGGYTF.

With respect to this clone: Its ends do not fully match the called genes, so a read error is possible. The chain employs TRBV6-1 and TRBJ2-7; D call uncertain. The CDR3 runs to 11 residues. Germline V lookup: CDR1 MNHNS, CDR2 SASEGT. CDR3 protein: CASRGGSLRSF. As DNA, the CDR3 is TGTGCCAGCAGAGGTGGGTCACTCCGAAGCTTC.

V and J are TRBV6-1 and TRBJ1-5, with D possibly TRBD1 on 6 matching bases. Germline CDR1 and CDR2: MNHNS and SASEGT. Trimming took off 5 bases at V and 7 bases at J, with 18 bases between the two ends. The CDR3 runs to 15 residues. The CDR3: CASSLGGGGEQPQHF. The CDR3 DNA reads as TGTGCCAGCAGTCTGGGAGGAGGGGGAGAGCAGCCCCAGCATTTT.

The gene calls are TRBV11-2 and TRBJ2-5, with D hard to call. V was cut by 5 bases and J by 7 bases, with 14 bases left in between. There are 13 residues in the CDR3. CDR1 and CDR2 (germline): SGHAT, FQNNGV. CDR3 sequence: CASSRVDPVTQYF. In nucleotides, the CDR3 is TGTGCCAGCAGCCGCGTGGACCCGGTGACCCAGTACTTC.

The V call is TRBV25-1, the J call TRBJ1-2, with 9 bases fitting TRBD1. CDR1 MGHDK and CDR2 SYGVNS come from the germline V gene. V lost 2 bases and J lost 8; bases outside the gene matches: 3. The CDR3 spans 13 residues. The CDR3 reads CASSERTGVGYTF. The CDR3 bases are TGTGCCAGCAGTGAAAGGACAGGGGTCGGCTACACCTTC.

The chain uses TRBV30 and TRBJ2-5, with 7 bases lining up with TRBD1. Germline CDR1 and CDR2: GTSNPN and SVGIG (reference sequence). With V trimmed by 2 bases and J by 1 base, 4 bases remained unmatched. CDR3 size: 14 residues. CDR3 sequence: CAWSHGTAQETQYF. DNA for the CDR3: TGTGCCTGGAGTCACGGGACAGCCCAAGAGACCCAGTACTTC. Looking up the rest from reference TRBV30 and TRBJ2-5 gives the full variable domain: SQTIHQWPATLVQPVGSPLSLECTVEGTSNPNLYWYRQAAGRGLQLLFYSVGIGQISSEVPQNLSASRPQDRQFILSSKKLLLSDSGFYLCAWSHGTAQETQYFGPGTRLLVL.

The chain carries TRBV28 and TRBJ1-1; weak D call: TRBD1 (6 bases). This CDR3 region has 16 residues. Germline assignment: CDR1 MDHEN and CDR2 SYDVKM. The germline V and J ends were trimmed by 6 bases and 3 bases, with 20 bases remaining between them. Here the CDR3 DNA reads TGTGCCAGCAGACCCCAACAGGGAATCGAGTACACTGAAGCTTTCTTT. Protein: CASRPQQGIEYTEAFF. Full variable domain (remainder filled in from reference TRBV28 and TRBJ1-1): DVKVTQSSRYLVKRTGEKVFLECVQDMDHENMFWYRQDPGLGLRLIYFSYDVKMKEKGDIPEGYSVSREKKERFSLILESASTNQTSMYLCASRPQQGIEYTEAFFGQGTRLTVV.

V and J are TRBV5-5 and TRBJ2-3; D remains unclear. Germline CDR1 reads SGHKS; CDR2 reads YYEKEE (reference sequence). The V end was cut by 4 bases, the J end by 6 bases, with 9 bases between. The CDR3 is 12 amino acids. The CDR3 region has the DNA TGTGCCAGCAGCCAAATGATGGATACGCAGTATTTT. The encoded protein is CASSQMMDTQYF.